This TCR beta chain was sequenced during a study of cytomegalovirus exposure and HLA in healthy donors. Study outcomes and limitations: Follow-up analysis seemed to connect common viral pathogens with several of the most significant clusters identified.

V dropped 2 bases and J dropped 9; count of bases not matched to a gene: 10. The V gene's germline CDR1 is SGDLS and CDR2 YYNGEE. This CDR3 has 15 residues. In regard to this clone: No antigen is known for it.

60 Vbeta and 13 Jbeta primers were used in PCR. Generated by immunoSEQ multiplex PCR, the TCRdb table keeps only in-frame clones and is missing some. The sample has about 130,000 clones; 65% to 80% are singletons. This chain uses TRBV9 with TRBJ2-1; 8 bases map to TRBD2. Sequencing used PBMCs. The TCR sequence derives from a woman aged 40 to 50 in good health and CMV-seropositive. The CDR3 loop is CASSVSGSAESEQFF. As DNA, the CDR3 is TGTGCCAGCAGCGTCAGCGGGAGTGCGGAGAGTGAGCAGTTCTTC.